One sample yielded the 18 T cell receptor beta chains listed below, sequenced in a study of blood T cell repertoires in COVID-19. Sequenced by immunoSEQ multiplex PCR; TCRdb stores in-frame clones only, minus some. In the table there are some 290,000 clones, 75% to 90% of which are singletons. The sample was peripheral blood. The receptors derive from a woman aged 30 to 39 with COVID-19, enrolled during active disease.

The chain carries TRBV29-1 and TRBJ2-5, with 7 bases lining up with TRBD1. Germline V gene data show CDR1 as SQVTM and CDR2 as ANQGSEA. This CDR3 contains 13 residues. Trimming took 5 bases from V and 2 from J; bases not matched to a gene: 5. The CDR3 nucleotides are TGCAGCGTTCTTGGGGACAGACAAGAGACCCAGTACTTC. Amino acid sequence: CSVLGDRQETQYF.

The V call is TRBV7-8, the J call TRBJ2-1; 12 nucleotides match TRBD2. CDR3 length equals 17 residues. Germline loops: CDR1 SGHVS, CDR2 FQNEAQ. J gave up 7 bases and V 1 base, and 8 bases lay outside the gene matches. CDR3: CASSLVNSGTSGNEQFF. CDR3 nucleotides: TGTGCCAGCAGCTTAGTAAACTCCGGGACTAGCGGGAATGAGCAGTTCTTC.

This clone occurred once. The chain combines TRBV3-1 (or the pseudogene TRBV3-2) with TRBJ1-2; 8 bases map to TRBD1. Germline CDR1 is LGHDT and CDR2 is YNNKEL (reference sequence). With 4 bases clipped from V and 7 bases from J, the junction kept 11 bases outside the gene matches. The CDR3 totals 15 residues. The CDR3 region is CASSLDVQGAGGYTF. The CDR3 DNA sequence: TGTGCCAGCAGCCTCGACGTTCAGGGGGCCGGTGGCTACACCTTC.

This clone was detected only a few times. The V gene is TRBV14, the J gene TRBJ1-1; tentatively, D is TRBD1 (6 bases). The CDR3 covers 12 residues. Germline lookup yields CDR1 SGHDN and CDR2 FVKESK. Trimming removed 1 base at V and 11 bases at J, with 11 bases between. The CDR3 DNA sequence: TGTGCCAGCAGCCAAGGGGGACATTTGGCTTTCTTT. Translated, it gives CASSQGGHLAFF.

This clone was seen a single time. The CDR3: CASQTSGTTGELFF. CDR3 bases: TGTGCCAGTCAAACTAGCGGGACCACCGGGGAGCTGTTTTTT. The V call is TRBV19, the J call TRBJ2-2; TRBD2 matches 10 bases. V shed 8 bases, J shed 4 bases, and the junction held 4 bases outside the gene matches. CDR1 and CDR2 (germline): LNHDA, SQIVND (reference sequence). The length of the CDR3 is 14 residues.

The V call is TRBV29-1, the J call TRBJ1-2; perhaps TRBD1 as D (5 bases). Germline-derived CDR1 and CDR2 are SQVTM and ANQGSEA. The V end was cut by 2 bases, the J end by 4 bases, with 11 bases between. The length of the CDR3 is 13 residues. The CDR3 DNA reads as TGCAGCGTTGAAACCGACAGCCTCTATGGCTACACCTTC. It specifies CSVETDSLYGYTF. Full variable domain (rest looked up from reference TRBV29-1 and TRBJ1-2): SAVISQKPSRDICQRGTSLTIQCQVDSQVTMMFWYRQQPGQSLTLIATANQGSEATYESGFVIDKFPISRPNLTFSTLTVSNMSPEDSSIYLCSVETDSLYGYTFGSGTRLTVV.

V usage is TRBV7-3 and J usage is TRBJ2-1, with 10 bases aligning to TRBD2. CDR1 is SGHTA, CDR2 FQGTGA, per germline. The CDR3 runs to 14 residues. The V segment lost 4 bases and the J segment 4 bases; nucleotides outside the gene matches: 1. The CDR3 protein is CASSSGLAYNEQFF. Written as DNA, the CDR3 is TGTGCCAGCAGCTCGGGACTAGCGTACAATGAGCAGTTCTTC.

This sequence joins TRBV28 and TRBJ1-6; tentative D call: TRBD1 (5 bases). Germline V gives CDR1 MDHEN, CDR2 SYDVKM. V shed 5 bases and J shed 10 bases, with 15 bases lying between them. This CDR3 is built from 14 residues. DNA for the CDR3: TGTGCCAGCAGTATTCAGGGTCTAAGGTCACCCCTCCACTTT. Residues: CASSIQGLRSPLHF.

The gene calls are TRBV7-9 and TRBJ2-7; D is possibly TRBD1 (6 bases). Germline-derived CDR1 and CDR2 are SEHNR and FQNEAQ (reference sequence). The CDR3 totals 15 residues. Trimming left V 5 bases short and J 0 bases short, with 14 bases between. The CDR3 reads CASSHLGTYSYEQYF. The CDR3 DNA sequence: TGTGCCAGCAGCCATTTGGGGACATACTCCTACGAGCAGTACTTC.

The chain is built from TRBV3-1 (or the pseudogene TRBV3-2) and TRBJ1-3; D gene ambiguous. The CDR3 has 12 residues. Deletions cut 5 bases from V and 5 bases from J, with 7 bases between. Germline-derived CDR1 and CDR2 are LGHDT and YNNKEL (reference sequence). DNA of the CDR3: TGTGCCAGCAGCTCGCGAAGAAACACCATATATTTT. Residues: CASSSRRNTIYF.

The J gene is TRBJ1-6, the V gene TRBV2; D remains ambiguous. V was trimmed by 6 bases and J by 0 bases, leaving 9 bases between them. The CDR3 loop spans 15 amino acids. The germline gives CDR1 SNHLY, CDR2 FYNNEI. CDR3 coding DNA: TGTGCCAGCAGCCCCGGGAGCTCCTATAATTCACCCCTCCACTTT. Encoded protein: CASSPGSSYNSPLHF.

The chain has TRBV4-2 and TRBJ1-2; possibly TRBD1 for D (5 bases). The ends were cut back, 1 base at V and 4 bases at J, with 16 bases in the middle. This CDR3 region has 16 residues. Germline CDR1 and CDR2: LGHNA and YNFKEQ. The CDR3 DNA is TGTGCCAGCAGCCAAGTTATAATCGGACAAGTCTATGGCTACACCTTC. As protein: CASSQVIIGQVYGYTF.

This CDR3 reads CASRQGGYGYTF. DNA for the CDR3: TGTGCCAGCAGACAGGGGGGCTATGGCTACACCTTC. The gene calls are TRBV2 and TRBJ1-2, with TRBD1 matching over 8 bases. CDR3 length equals 12 residues. CDR1 is SNHLY, CDR2 FYNNEI, per germline. J lost 4 bases, V lost 6 bases, and 1 base had no gene match.

V is TRBV19 and J is TRBJ1-1, with D perhaps TRBD1 (5 bases). The CDR3 sequence is 19 residues long. Germline lookup yields CDR1 LNHDA and CDR2 SQIVND (reference sequence). V was clipped by 7 bases and J by 0 bases, with 27 bases between them. The CDR3 reads CASTRGRVAGGHMNTEAFF. For the CDR3, the DNA is TGTGCCAGTACCCGCGGACGGGTGGCTGGTGGACACATGAACACTGAAGCTTTCTTT.

The chain joins TRBV4-1 to TRBJ2-1, with D uncertain. CDR1 is MGHRA and CDR2 is YSYEKL in the germline V gene. V was pared by 0 bases and J by 3 bases, with 9 bases between. The CDR3 runs to 15 residues. Here the CDR3 reads CASSQDRDIYNEQFF. In DNA, the CDR3 is TGCGCCAGCAGCCAAGATCGAGACATCTACAATGAGCAGTTCTTC.

The genes are TRBV28 and TRBJ2-6, with D unresolved. CDR1 MDHEN and CDR2 SYDVKM come from the germline V gene. V was clipped by 5 bases and J by 0 bases, with 8 bases between them. This CDR3 comprises 15 residues. For the CDR3, the DNA is TGTGCCAGCAGTCCGCAGTCCTCTGGGGCCAACGTCCTGACTTTC. Its protein product is CASSPQSSGANVLTF.

The chain combines TRBV9 with TRBJ1-3; maybe TRBD1 (6 bases). The length of the CDR3 is 16 residues. Germline V lookup: CDR1 SGDLS, CDR2 YYNGEE. V dropped 0 bases and J dropped 0 bases, with 10 bases sitting between them. DNA for the CDR3: TGTGCCAGCAGCGTAGTTGACAGGACCTCTGGAAACACCATATATTTT. Translating gives CASSVVDRTSGNTIYF. Filled out from reference TRBV9 and TRBJ1-3, the complete variable domain reads DSGVTQTPKHLITATGQRVTLRCSPRSGDLSVYWYQQSLDQGLQFLIQYYNGEERAKGNILERFSAQQFPDLHSELNLSSLELGDSALYFCASSVVDRTSGNTIYFGEGSWLTVV.

J is TRBJ2-7 and V is TRBV30; D remains unclear. The germline CDR1 and CDR2 sequences are GTSNPN and SVGIG (reference sequence). The CDR3 totals 11 residues. Trimming stripped 3 bases from V and 3 bases from J, with 6 bases between. This chain's CDR3 is CAWRGRYEQYF. In DNA form, the CDR3 reads TGTGCCTGGAGGGGCCGCTACGAGCAGTACTTC.